One and the same sample provided the 5 T cell receptor beta chains below, sequenced in a study of cytomegalovirus exposure and HLA in healthy donors. The data were produced by immunoSEQ multiplex PCR, yet TCRdb's version contains in-frame clones alone and is incomplete. This table has fewer than 400,000 clones, roughly 90% appearing once. Source material: PBMCs. Source of these receptors: a woman between 18 and 29 years old in good health and CMV-seronegative.

The gene calls are TRBV5-4 and TRBJ2-1; TRBD1 aligns across 10 bases. The CDR3 totals 16 residues. Looked up from germline, CDR1 is SGHNT and CDR2 is YYREEE (reference sequence). V dropped 4 bases and J dropped 2; count of bases not matched to a gene: 6. The CDR3: CASSLQTGGAYNEQFF. Written as DNA, the CDR3 is TGTGCCAGCAGCCTCCAGACAGGGGGCGCCTACAATGAGCAGTTCTTC.

This clone was observed a single time. CDR3 in DNA: TGTGCCAGCAGCCGGACAGCTTATGGCTACACCTTC. Translating gives CASSRTAYGYTF. The V gene is TRBV7-2, the J gene TRBJ1-2; TRBD1 might be the D (6 bases). Germline V CDR1 and CDR2: SGHTA, FQGNSA. This CDR3 is built from 12 residues. V was clipped by 5 bases and J by 5 bases, with 9 bases between them. Combining the CDR3 with reference TRBV7-2 and TRBJ1-2 gives the whole variable domain GAGVSQSPSNKVTEKGKDVELRCDPISGHTALYWYRQSLGQGLEFLIYFQGNSAPDKSGLPSDRFSAERTGGSVSTLTIQRTQQEDSAVYLCASSRTAYGYTFGSGTRLTVV.

V usage is TRBV7-9 and J usage is TRBJ2-3; TRBD1 matches 7 bases. V trimming: 10 bases; J trimming: 1 base; junction bases outside the gene matches: 5. The germline CDR1 and CDR2 sequences are SEHNR and FQNEAQ (reference sequence). The CDR3 is made up of 13 amino acids. The CDR3 protein is CAIGQDGTDTQYF. CDR3 nucleotide sequence: TGTGCCATAGGACAGGATGGCACAGATACGCAGTATTTT.

The CDR3 DNA reads as TGTGCCAGCAGCATAGGGGGAGGGCTAGCAGATACGCAGTATTTT. The encoded protein is CASSIGGGLADTQYF. V and J are TRBV7-2 and TRBJ2-3; tentative D call: TRBD2 (7 bases). The germline CDR1 and CDR2 sequences are SGHTA and FQGNSA. The CDR3 consists of 15 residues. Trimming pared 5 bases from V and 4 bases from J, leaving 16 bases between.

This clone was counted between two and nine times. The chain employs TRBV4-3 and TRBJ2-2; no reliable D call. V lost 0 bases, J lost 5 bases, and 7 bases lay in between. The germline V gene has CDR1 LGHNA and CDR2 YSLEER. The CDR3 has 14 residues. The CDR3 is CASSQDYGTGELFF. The CDR3 DNA reads as TGCGCCAGCAGCCAAGATTACGGGACCGGGGAGCTGTTTTTT.